This T cell receptor beta chain is from a study of T cells in Graves' hyperthyroidism and ophthalmopathy. Regarding the study as a whole: Most thyroid clonotypes expanded above 0.001 were also detected in blood. The model forecast ophthalmopathy, anticipating it by a median roughly 6.5 months before onset.

The table lists this clonotype with a few counts. Its antigen is still unknown. The CDR3 runs to 11 residues. Per germline, CDR1 MNHNS and CDR2 SASEGT. Trimming took off 4 bases at V and 9 bases at J, with 10 bases between the two ends. RNA transcripts gave rise to amplified TCR beta CDR3 regions. The HTBI primer set served for first-round RT-PCR of the TCR CDR3. TCRdb used MiXCR to reprocess the multiplex PCR reads, holding one entry per CDR3 protein. The data hold fewer than 500,000 distinct CDR3 sequences, with roughly 13% observed a single time. Sequencing used blood. The chain is built from TRBV6-1 and TRBJ2-7; a weak D match, TRBD2 (6 bases). The TCR was taken from a man aged 30-40 years with Graves' hyperthyroidism that later progressed to Graves' ophthalmopathy. For the CDR3, the DNA is TGTGCCAGCAGTGTATCAGCGGGGCAGTACTTC. Amino acid sequence: CASSVSAGQYF.